This T cell receptor beta chain was obtained from a study of blood T cell repertoires in COVID-19. Generated by immunoSEQ multiplex PCR, the TCRdb table keeps only in-frame clones and is missing some. The repertoire holds about 190,000 clones, with around 90% as singletons. Germline assignment: CDR1 SGDLS and CDR2 YYNGEE. V lost 2 bases to trimming and J lost 2 bases, with 7 bases between them. The CDR3 contains 13 residues. Sequencing was done on a sample of peripheral blood. This clonotype was obtained from a human donor in a cohort sampled during active COVID-19. The chain has TRBV9 and TRBJ1-2; D call uncertain. CDR3 coding DNA: TGTGCCAGCAGCGTTACCGGGAACTATGGCTACACCTTC. Translation gives CASSVTGNYGYTF.